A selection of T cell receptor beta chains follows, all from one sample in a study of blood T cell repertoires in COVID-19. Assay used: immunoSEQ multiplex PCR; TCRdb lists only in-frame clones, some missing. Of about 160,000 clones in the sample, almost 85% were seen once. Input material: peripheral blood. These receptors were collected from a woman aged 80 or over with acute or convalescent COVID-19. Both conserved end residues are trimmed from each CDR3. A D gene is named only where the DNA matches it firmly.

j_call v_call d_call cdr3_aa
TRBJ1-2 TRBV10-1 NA ASSERRGQWEGYT
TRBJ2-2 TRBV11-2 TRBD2 ASSPNVLAGVNGELF
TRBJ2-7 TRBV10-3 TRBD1 AISELGQGSEQY
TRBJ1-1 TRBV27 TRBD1 ASSLDRDRAEAF
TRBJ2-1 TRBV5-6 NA ASSPLGGQLYNEQF
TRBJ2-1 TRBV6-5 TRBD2 ASRRTSGRSEQF
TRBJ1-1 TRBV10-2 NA ASSESPRGEAF
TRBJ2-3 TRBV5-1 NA ASSLDSSNTDTQY
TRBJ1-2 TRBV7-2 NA ASSLGRGASGYT
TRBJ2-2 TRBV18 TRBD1 ASSPSGQGTGELF
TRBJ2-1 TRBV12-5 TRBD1 ASGPRDRGSYNEQF
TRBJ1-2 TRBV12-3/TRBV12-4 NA ASSLRVLAGYT
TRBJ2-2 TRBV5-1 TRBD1 ASSETGLETGELF
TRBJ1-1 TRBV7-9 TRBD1 ASSPELTGGLNTEAF
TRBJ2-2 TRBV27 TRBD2 ASSLLAGAGELF
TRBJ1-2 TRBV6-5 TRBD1 ASSNGQGNGYT
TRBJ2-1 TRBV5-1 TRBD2 ASSLGLAGSEQF
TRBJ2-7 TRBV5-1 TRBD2 ASSLGLAGGFDEQY
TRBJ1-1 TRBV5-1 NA ASSLSAENTEAF
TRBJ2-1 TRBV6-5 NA ASKAGRNEQF
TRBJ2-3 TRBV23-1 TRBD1 ASSQYPLTGKDTDTQY
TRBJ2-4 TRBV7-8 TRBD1 ASSSDRAGIQY
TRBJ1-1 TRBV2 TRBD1 ASSSQGRAAEAF
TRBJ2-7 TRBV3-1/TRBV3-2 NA ASSQDPSPTYEQY
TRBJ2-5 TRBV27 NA ASTTWTEGTQY
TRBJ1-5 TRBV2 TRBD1 ASRDRVSNQPQH
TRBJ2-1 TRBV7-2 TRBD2 ASSRLAPGGNEQF
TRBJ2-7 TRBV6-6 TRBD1 ASRGQASYEQY
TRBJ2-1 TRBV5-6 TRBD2 ASSQYGGRTVGEQF
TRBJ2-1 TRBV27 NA ASSLDPGYNEQF
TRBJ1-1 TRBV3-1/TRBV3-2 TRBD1 ASSDRVSTEAF
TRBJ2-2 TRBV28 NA ASSLLGRLNTGELF
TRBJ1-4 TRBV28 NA ASRGARGTNEKLF
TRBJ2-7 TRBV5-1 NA ASSPLGGQSSYEQY
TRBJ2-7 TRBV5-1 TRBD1 ASSSGQGGGQY
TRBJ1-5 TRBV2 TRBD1 ASTPDRVSQPQH
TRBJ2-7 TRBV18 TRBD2 ASSPPTSVGRGEQY
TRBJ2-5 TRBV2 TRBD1 ASSYHRGQRETQY
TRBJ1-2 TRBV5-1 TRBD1 ASSLGPGGDGYT
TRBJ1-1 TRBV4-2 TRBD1 ASSQGTGTGGFGTEAF
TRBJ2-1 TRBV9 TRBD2 ASSPHPSGSSYNEQF
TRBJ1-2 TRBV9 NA ASSVVGQGYT
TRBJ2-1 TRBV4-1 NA ASSHPDSFHNEQF
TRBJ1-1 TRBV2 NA ASSESPGKSEAF